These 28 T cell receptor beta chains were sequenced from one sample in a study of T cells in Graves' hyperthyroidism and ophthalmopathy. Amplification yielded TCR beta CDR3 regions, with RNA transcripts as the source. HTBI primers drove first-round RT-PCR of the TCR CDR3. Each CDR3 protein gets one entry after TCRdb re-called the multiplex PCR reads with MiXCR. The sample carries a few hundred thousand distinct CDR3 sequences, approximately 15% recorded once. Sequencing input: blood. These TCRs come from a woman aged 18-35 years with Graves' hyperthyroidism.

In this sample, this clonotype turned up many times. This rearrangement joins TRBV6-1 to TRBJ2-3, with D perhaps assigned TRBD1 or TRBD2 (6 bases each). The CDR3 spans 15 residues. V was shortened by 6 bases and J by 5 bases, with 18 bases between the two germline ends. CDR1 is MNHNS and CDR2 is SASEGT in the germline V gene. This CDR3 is CASSRPGARGDTQYF. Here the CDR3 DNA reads TGTGCCAGCAGCCGTCCGGGGGCTAGAGGAGATACGCAGTATTTT.

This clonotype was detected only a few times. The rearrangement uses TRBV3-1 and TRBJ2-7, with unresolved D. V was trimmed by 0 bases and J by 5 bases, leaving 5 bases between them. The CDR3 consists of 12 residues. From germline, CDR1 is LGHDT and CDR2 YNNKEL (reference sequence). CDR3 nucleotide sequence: TGTGCCAGCAGCCAAGATCTGAACGAGCAGTACTTC. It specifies CASSQDLNEQYF.

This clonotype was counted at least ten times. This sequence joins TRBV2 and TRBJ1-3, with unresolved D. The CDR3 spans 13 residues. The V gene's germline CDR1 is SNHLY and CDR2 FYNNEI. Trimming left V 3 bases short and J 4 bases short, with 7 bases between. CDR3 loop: CASSDAPGNTIYF. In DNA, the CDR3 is TGTGCCAGCAGTGATGCCCCCGGAAACACCATATATTTT.

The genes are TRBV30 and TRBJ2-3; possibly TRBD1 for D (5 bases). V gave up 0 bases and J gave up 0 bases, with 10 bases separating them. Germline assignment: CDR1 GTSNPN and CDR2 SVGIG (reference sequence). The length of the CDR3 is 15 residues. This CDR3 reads CAWSVRGLSTDTQYF. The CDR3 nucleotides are TGTGCCTGGAGTGTAAGGGGTCTCAGCACAGATACGCAGTATTTT.

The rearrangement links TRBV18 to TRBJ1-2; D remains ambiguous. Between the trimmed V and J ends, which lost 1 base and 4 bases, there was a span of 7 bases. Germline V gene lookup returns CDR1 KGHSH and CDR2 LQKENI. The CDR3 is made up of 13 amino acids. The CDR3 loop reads CASSPQASYGYTF. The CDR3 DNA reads TGTGCCAGCTCACCACAGGCGTCCTATGGCTACACCTTC.

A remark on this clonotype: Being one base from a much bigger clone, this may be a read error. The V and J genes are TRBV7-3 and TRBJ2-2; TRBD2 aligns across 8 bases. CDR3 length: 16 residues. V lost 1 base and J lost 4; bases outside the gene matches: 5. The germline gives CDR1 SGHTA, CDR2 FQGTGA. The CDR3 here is CASSLNALAGTGELFF. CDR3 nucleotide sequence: TGTGCCAGCAGCTTAAATGCCCTAGCGGGCACCGGGGAGCTGTTTTTT.

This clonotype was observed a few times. CDR3 protein: CASSLPRQKNIQYF. Here the CDR3 DNA reads TGTGCCAGCAGTTTGCCCAGGCAGAAAAACATTCAGTACTTC. V is TRBV12-3 or TRBV12-4 and J is TRBJ2-4; no definite D call. The CDR3 spans 14 residues. V was trimmed by 3 bases and J by 4 bases, leaving 10 bases between them.

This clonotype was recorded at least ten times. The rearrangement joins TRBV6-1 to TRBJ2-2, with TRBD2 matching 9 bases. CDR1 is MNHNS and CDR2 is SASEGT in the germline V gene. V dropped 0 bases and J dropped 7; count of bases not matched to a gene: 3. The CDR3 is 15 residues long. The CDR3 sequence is CASSEAAGGFGELFF. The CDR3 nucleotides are TGTGCCAGCAGTGAAGCGGCGGGGGGGTTCGGGGAGCTGTTTTTT.

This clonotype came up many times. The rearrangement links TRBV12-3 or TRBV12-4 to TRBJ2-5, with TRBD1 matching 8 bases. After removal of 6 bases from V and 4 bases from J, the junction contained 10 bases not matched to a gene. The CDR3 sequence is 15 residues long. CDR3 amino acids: CASSDRQGLGETQYF. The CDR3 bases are TGTGCCAGCAGCGACAGACAGGGGTTAGGAGAGACCCAGTACTTC.

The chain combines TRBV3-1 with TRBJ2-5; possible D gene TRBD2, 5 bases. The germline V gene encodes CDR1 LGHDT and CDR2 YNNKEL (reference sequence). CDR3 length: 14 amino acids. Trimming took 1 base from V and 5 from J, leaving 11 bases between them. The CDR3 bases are TGTGCCAGCAGCCAAGCAGCCGGGAAGGAGACCCAGTACTTC. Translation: CASSQAAGKETQYF.

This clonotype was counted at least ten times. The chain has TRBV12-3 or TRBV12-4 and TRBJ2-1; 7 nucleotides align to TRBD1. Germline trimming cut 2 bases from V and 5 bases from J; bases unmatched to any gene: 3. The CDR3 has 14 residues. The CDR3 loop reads CASSLRQGDNEQFF. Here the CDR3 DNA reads TGTGCCAGCAGTTTAAGGCAGGGGGACAATGAGCAGTTCTTC.

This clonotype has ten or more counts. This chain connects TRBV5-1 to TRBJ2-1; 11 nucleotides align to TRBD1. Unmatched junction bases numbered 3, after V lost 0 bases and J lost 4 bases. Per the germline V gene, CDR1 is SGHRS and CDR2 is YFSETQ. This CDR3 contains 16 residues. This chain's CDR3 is CASSLGGTGGYNEQFF. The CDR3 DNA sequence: TGCGCCAGCAGCTTGGGGGGGACAGGGGGTTACAATGAGCAGTTCTTC.

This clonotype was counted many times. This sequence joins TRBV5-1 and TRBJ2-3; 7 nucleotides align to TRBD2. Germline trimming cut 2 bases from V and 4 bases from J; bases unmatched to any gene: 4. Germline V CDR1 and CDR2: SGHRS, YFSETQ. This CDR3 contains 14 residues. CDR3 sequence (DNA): TGCGCCAGCAGCTTAGGCGGGAGCTCAGATACGCAGTATTTT. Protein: CASSLGGSSDTQYF.

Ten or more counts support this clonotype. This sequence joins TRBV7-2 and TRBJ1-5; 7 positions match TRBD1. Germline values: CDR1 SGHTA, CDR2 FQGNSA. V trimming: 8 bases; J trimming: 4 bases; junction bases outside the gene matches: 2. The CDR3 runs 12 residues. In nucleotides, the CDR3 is TGTGCCAGCCGGGGACAGAATCAGCCCCAGCATTTT. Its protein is CASRGQNQPQHF.

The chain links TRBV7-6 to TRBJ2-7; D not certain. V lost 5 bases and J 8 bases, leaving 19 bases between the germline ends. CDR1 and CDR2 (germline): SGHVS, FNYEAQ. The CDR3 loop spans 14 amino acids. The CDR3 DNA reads TGTGCCAGCAGCCCCGAGGATAGGCCATACCAGCAGTACTTC. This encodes CASSPEDRPYQQYF.

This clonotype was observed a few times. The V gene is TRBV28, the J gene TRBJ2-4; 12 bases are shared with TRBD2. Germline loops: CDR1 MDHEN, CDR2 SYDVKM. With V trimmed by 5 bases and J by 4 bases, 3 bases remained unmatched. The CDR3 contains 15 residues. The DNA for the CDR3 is TGTGCCAGCAGTCCCGGACTAGCGGGAAAAAACATTCAGTACTTC. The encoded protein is CASSPGLAGKNIQYF.

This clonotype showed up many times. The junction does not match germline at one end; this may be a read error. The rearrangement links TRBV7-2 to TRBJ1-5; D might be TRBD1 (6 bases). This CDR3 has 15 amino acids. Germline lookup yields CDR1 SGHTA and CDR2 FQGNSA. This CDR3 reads CASSLVVQGNQPQHF. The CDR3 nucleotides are TGTGCCAGCAGCTTAGTTGTACAGGGTAATCAACCCCAGCATTTT.

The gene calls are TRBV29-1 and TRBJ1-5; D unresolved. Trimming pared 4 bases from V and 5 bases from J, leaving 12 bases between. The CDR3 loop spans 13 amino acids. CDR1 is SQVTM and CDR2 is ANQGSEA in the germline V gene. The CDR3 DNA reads TGCAGCGTTGCGGGGTACGGTGATCAGCCCCAGCATTTT. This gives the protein CSVAGYGDQPQHF.

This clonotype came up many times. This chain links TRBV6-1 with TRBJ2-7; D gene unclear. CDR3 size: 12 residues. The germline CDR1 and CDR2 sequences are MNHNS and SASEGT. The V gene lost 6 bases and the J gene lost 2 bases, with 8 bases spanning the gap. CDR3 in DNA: TGTGCCAGCAGCTCGCTTACCTACGAGCAGTACTTC. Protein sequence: CASSSLTYEQYF.

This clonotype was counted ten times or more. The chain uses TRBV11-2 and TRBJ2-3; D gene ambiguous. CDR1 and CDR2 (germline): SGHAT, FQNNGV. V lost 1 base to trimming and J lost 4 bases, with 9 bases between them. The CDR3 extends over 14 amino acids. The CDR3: CASSLGSGPDTQYF. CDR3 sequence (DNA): TGTGCCAGCAGCTTAGGCTCCGGCCCAGATACGCAGTATTTT.

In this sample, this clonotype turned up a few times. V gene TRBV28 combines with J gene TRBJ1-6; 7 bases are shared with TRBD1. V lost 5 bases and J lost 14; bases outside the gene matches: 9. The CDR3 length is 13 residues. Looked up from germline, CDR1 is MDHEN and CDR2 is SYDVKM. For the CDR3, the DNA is TGTGCCAGCAGTACCCCCGACAGGGACACCCTCCACTTT. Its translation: CASSTPDRDTLHF.

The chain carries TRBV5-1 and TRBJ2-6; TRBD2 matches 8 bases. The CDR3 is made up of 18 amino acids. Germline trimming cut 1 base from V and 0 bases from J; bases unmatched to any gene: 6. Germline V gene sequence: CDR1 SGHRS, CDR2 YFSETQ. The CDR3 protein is CASSLQGLGNSGANVLTF. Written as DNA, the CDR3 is TGCGCCAGCAGCTTGCAGGGACTAGGCAACTCTGGGGCCAACGTCCTGACTTTC.

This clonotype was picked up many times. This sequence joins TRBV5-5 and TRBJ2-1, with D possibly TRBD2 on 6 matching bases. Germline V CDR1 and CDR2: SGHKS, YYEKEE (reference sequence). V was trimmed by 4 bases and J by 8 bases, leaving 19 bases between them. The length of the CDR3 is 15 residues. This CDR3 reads CASSLTGTAGDEQFF. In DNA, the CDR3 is TGTGCCAGCAGCCTCACCGGGACTGCGGGCGATGAGCAGTTCTTC.

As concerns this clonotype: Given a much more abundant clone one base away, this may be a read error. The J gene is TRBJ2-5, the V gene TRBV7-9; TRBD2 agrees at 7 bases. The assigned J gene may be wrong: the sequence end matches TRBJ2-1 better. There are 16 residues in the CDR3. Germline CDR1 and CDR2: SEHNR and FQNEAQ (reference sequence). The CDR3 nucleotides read TGTGCCAGCAGCTTACCCGGAGTCGGGAGCGGGGAGACCCAGTTCTTC. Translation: CASSLPGVGSGETQFF.

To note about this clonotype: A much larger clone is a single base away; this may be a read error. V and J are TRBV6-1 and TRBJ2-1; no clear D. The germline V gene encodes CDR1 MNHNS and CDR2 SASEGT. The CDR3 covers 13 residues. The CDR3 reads CACSLGPQNEQFF. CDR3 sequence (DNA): TGTGCCTGCAGTCTTGGACCCCAGAATGAGCAGTTCTTC.

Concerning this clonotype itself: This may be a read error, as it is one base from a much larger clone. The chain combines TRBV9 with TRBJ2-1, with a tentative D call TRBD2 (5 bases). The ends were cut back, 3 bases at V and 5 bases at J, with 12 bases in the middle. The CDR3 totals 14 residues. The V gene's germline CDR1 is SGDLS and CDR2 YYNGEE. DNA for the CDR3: TGTGCCAGCAGCGGTCGACTAATCGACAATGAGCAGTTCTTC. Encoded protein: CASSGRLIDNEQFF.

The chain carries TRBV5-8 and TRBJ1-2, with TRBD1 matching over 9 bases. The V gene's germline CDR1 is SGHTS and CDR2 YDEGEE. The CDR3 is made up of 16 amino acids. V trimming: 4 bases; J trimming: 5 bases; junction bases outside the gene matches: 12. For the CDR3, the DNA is TGTGCCAGCAGCAATACAGGGGGCGTTAGACATTATGGCTACACCTTC. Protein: CASSNTGGVRHYGYTF. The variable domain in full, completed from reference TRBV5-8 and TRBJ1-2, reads EAGVTQSPTHLIKTRGQQATLRCSPISGHTSVYWYQQALGLGLQFLLWYDEGEERNRGNFPPRFSGRQFPNYSSELNVNALELEDSALYLCASSNTGGVRHYGYTFGSGTRLTVV.

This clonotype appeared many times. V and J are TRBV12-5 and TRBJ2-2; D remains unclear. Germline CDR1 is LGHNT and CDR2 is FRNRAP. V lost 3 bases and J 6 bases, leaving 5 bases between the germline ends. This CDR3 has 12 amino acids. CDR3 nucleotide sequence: TGTGCTAGTGGTTTTTTAGCCGGGGAGCTGTTTTTT. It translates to CASGFLAGELFF.